A selection of T cell receptor beta chains follows, all from one sample in a study of Tregs in tolerant kidney transplant recipients. Using immunoSEQ multiplex PCR, the repertoire was profiled, and TCRdb retains in-frame clones only, with some absent. The data show 65,000 to 85,000 clones, roughly nine tenths seen once. Sample: CD4+ T cells from blood (PBMCs), taken 24 months after the transplant. These receptors originate from a human patient who received a combined kidney and bone marrow transplant. Some of the T cells may derive from the graft donor. Each CDR3 is given with its conserved first and last residue. D genes are given only for firm matches. Clone size is shown for a subset of rows, as once, few, many or a class of expanded clone.

abundance	v_gene	j_gene	d_gene	CDR3aa	CDR3nt
.	TRBV18	TRBJ2-5	.	CASSLDRTWETQYF	TGTGCCAGCTCACTCGACAGGACCTGGGAGACCCAGTACTTC
few	TRBV5-3	TRBJ2-7	.	CARSLAKGGVWQYF	TGTGCCAGAAGCTTGGCAAAAGGGGGGGTTTGGCAGTACTTC
few	TRBV4-1	TRBJ2-1	TRBD2	CASSQGRLAGRNEQFF	TGCGCCAGCAGCCAAGGGCGATTAGCGGGAAGGAATGAGCAGTTCTTC
.	TRBV7-6	TRBJ2-7	.	CASSPSDVTYEQYF	TGTGCCAGCAGCCCTAGTGACGTGACCTACGAGCAGTACTTC
.	TRBV4-2	TRBJ2-1	.	CASSQVVFADAMREQFF	TGTGCCAGCAGCCAAGTGGTCTTCGCGGATGCAATGAGGGAGCAGTTCTTC
.	TRBV7-2	TRBJ2-1	TRBD2	CASSLRTEGLAGGHEQFF	TGTGCCAGCAGCTTGAGGACCGAGGGGCTAGCGGGAGGGCATGAGCAGTTCTTC
.	TRBV7-6	TRBJ2-1	TRBD2	CASSLAVSGGLPVNEQFF	TGTGCCAGCAGCTTAGCGGTATCGGGAGGGTTACCAGTCAATGAGCAGTTCTTC
.	TRBV6-1	TRBJ2-1	TRBD2	CASGALAGGPGEQFF	TGTGCCAGCGGGGCCCTAGCGGGAGGGCCTGGTGAGCAGTTCTTC
.	TRBV7-7	TRBJ2-3	TRBD2	CASSLDTGLAGGDTQYF	TGTGCCAGCAGCTTAGATACGGGACTAGCGGGAGGAGATACGCAGTATTTT
.	TRBV28	TRBJ1-2	.	CASSLPGGGVYGYTF	TGTGCCAGCAGTTTACCGGGGGGCGGGGTCTATGGCTACACCTTC
.	TRBV7-8	TRBJ2-1	TRBD2	CASSSSRLAGGHYNEQFF	TGTGCCAGCAGCTCTTCACGACTAGCGGGAGGACACTACAATGAGCAGTTCTTC
.	TRBV30	TRBJ2-3	TRBD2	CAWTSGADTQYF	TGTGCCTGGACTAGCGGGGCGGATACGCAGTATTTT
.	TRBV7-9	TRBJ2-3	.	CASSLAAGDSSTDTQYF	TGTGCCAGCAGCTTAGCAGCCGGGGACTCTAGCACAGATACGCAGTATTTT
.	TRBV6-6	TRBJ1-4	TRBD1	CASSYLGQGVEKLFF	TGTGCCAGCAGTTACTTGGGACAGGGGGTTGAAAAACTGTTTTTT
.	TRBV11-3	TRBJ2-1	TRBD2	CASRYGTRIQGEQFF	TGTGCCAGCAGATACGGGACTAGAATTCAGGGTGAGCAGTTCTTC
.	TRBV29-1	TRBJ1-2	.	CSVVVNYGYTF	TGCAGCGTTGTAGTTAACTATGGCTACACCTTC
.	TRBV30	TRBJ2-7	.	CAWSVRRKAYEQYF	TGTGCCTGGAGTGTACGGAGGAAAGCCTACGAGCAGTACTTC
.	TRBV25-1	TRBJ1-1	.	CASTPWVGGRMDTEAFF	TGTGCCAGCACCCCTTGGGTGGGGGGTCGCATGGACACTGAAGCTTTCTTT
.	TRBV30	TRBJ1-1	.	CAWSVRGRWAEAFF	TGTGCCTGGAGTGTACGGGGGAGGTGGGCTGAAGCTTTCTTT
.	TRBV7-8	TRBJ1-2	.	CASSLAGPVTNYGYTF	TGTGCCAGCAGCTTAGCTGGGCCCGTGACCAACTATGGCTACACCTTC
.	TRBV27	TRBJ1-6	.	CASSLSSYNSPLHF	TGTGCCAGCAGTTTGAGCTCCTATAATTCACCCCTCCACTTT
.	TRBV5-5	TRBJ2-5	TRBD2	CASSLVVAGGGETQYF	TGTGCCAGCAGCTTGGTAGTAGCGGGAGGTGGGGAGACCCAGTACTTC
.	TRBV7-8	TRBJ1-3	TRBD1	CASSIRPGQGISGNTIYF	TGTGCCAGCAGCATTAGACCGGGACAGGGAATCTCTGGAAACACCATATATTTT
.	TRBV4-1	TRBJ1-2	TRBD1	CASSQGYGTVINYGYTF	TGCGCCAGCAGCCAAGGTTATGGGACAGTGATAAACTATGGCTACACCTTC
.	TRBV7-8	TRBJ1-2	TRBD1	CASSLGDRGRLEDTF	TGTGCCAGCAGCTTAGGGGACAGGGGGCGTCTCGAGGACACCTTC
.	TRBV18	TRBJ2-4	.	CASSPEGWLDYIQYF	TGTGCCAGCTCACCGGAGGGGTGGCTAGATTACATTCAGTACTTC
.	TRBV14	TRBJ2-7	.	CASSQAGPLLYEQYF	TGTGCCAGCAGCCAAGCAGGCCCCTTACTTTACGAGCAGTACTTC
.	TRBV5-4	TRBJ2-7	.	CASSVGRGTYEQYF	TGTGCCAGCAGCGTGGGACGAGGAACCTACGAGCAGTACTTC
.	TRBV19	TRBJ1-6	TRBD1	CASSILFHRGQGISPLHF	TGTGCCAGTAGTATCCTTTTCCACCGAGGACAGGGGATTTCACCCCTCCACTTT